The 29 T cell receptor beta chains presented below share a single source sample, sequenced in a study of blood T cells in healthy people across ages. For the second PCR, which ran for about 6 to 11 cycles, a sample-barcoded 5' primer and a J-beta primer mix were used. TCRdb redid the calling of the 5' RACE reads with MiXCR, one entry per CDR3 protein. This table holds roughly 1,800,000 distinct CDR3 sequences, about 49% found once. Material: blood. The receptors come from a woman aged 40 to 49 in good health.

The rearrangement links TRBV2 to TRBJ2-3; tentatively, D is TRBD2 (5 bases). The CDR3 has 15 amino acids. Trimming took off 6 bases at V and 2 bases at J, with 15 bases between the two ends. The germline V gene has CDR1 SNHLY and CDR2 FYNNEI. The CDR3 DNA is TGTGCCAGCAGACAAGAACGAGGGAACACAGATACGCAGTATTTT. This translates into CASRQERGNTDTQYF.

This clonotype was seen many times. The chain is built from TRBV24-1 and TRBJ2-3; 7 bases fit TRBD2. There are 16 residues in the CDR3. V trimming: 2 bases; J trimming: 3 bases; junction bases outside the gene matches: 7. Germline CDR1 reads KGHDR; CDR2 reads SFDVKD. The CDR3 reads CATSDSQAGRTDTQYF. The CDR3 nucleotides read TGTGCCACCAGTGATTCACAAGCGGGGAGGACAGATACGCAGTATTTT.

The chain recombines TRBV2 with TRBJ2-6, with 7 bases that match TRBD2. Trimming cost V 8 bases and J 6 bases; bases outside gene matches: 10. Germline loops: CDR1 SNHLY, CDR2 FYNNEI. The CDR3 is 15 amino acids. The CDR3 coding sequence is TGTGCCAGCCGATGGGAGGGCCGACCGGCCAACGTCCTGACTTTC. Translating it yields CASRWEGRPANVLTF. Combining the CDR3 with reference TRBV2 and TRBJ2-6 gives the whole variable domain EPEVTQTPSHQVTQMGQEVILRCVPISNHLYFYWYRQILGQKVEFLVSFYNNEISEKSEIFDDQFSVERPDGSNFTLKIRSTKLEDSAMYFCASRWEGRPANVLTFGAGSRLTVL.

Points on this clonotype: At one of its ends the junction is not consistent with the germline gene, which may arise from a read error. The chain employs TRBV12-3 or TRBV12-4 and TRBJ2-7; TRBD1 matches at 8 bases. The CDR3 totals 17 residues. The CDR3 protein is CAGSPRTGTVSSYEQYF. The DNA of the CDR3 is TGTGCCGGCAGTCCGAGGACAGGGACGGTTTCATCCTACGAGCAGTACTTC.

This chain uses TRBV7-2 with TRBJ2-1; tentatively, D is TRBD1 or TRBD2 (6 bases each). Germline V lookup: CDR1 SGHTA, CDR2 FQGNSA. There are 12 residues in the CDR3. Trimming cost V 3 bases and J 9 bases, with 9 bases left between them. CDR3 in DNA: TGTGCCAGCAGCTTTCGGGGGCTTGAGCAGTTCTTC. Its protein is CASSFRGLEQFF.

The chain is built from TRBV5-1 and TRBJ2-1; no clear D gene. This CDR3 has 11 residues. Trimming removed 5 bases from V and 10 bases from J, with 10 bases in between. Germline loops: CDR1 SGHRS, CDR2 YFSETQ. The CDR3 DNA reads as TGCGCCAGCAGAGACCTAGGGGAGCAGTTCTTC. Encoded protein: CASRDLGEQFF.

There are a few counts of this clonotype. CDR3 sequence reads: CASSQEGVGRTSTDTQYF. The CDR3 DNA reads as TGCGCCAGCAGCCAAGAGGGGGTCGGACGCACTAGCACAGATACGCAGTATTTT. J is TRBJ2-3 and V is TRBV4-3; possibly TRBD1 or TRBD2 for D (5 bases each). CDR1 is LGHNA, CDR2 YSLEER, per germline. The CDR3 is 18 amino acids. V lost 0 bases and J 0 bases, leaving 16 bases between the germline ends.

This sequence joins TRBV12-3 or TRBV12-4 and TRBJ1-5, with 8 nucleotides matching TRBD1. The trim removed 7 bases at V and 8 bases at J, leaving 10 bases unmatched. CDR3 length: 14 residues. In nucleotides, the CDR3 is TGTGCCAGCACTCCCGCAGGGGGCGGGGAGCCCCAGCATTTT. Amino acids: CASTPAGGGEPQHF.

The chain carries TRBV20-1 and TRBJ2-3; D is possibly TRBD2 (5 bases). The CDR3 spans 13 residues. V lost 6 bases and J lost 2, with 12 bases in between. The V gene's germline CDR1 is DFQATT and CDR2 SNEGSKA (reference sequence). CDR3 in amino acids: CSAPGIYTDTQYF. Written as DNA, the CDR3 is TGCAGTGCCCCGGGGATCTACACAGATACGCAGTATTTT.

This chain joins TRBV15 and TRBJ1-6, with D perhaps matching TRBD1 (6 bases). This CDR3 contains 15 residues. Trimming left V 0 bases short and J 7 bases short, with 10 bases between. Germline CDR1 reads LNHNV; CDR2 reads YYDKDF (reference sequence). The CDR3 DNA sequence: TGTGCCACCAGCAGAGATGACAGGACAAATTCACCCCTCCACTTT. This encodes CATSRDDRTNSPLHF.

V usage is TRBV10-2 and J usage is TRBJ2-1; unclear D gene. Per the germline V gene, CDR1 is WSHSY and CDR2 is SAAADI. V lost 5 bases and J lost 0, with 11 bases in between. This CDR3 has 15 residues. The CDR3 nucleotides read TGCGCCAGCAGTAATCTGAAGAGCTCCTACAATGAGCAGTTCTTC. Translated, it gives CASSNLKSSYNEQFF.

The CDR3 nucleotides are TGTGCCAGCAGGGAGGACGGGGGGCAGGGCACAGATACGCAGTATTTT. Its protein is CASREDGGQGTDTQYF. The chain combines TRBV6-1 with TRBJ2-3; a possible D gene is TRBD2 (7 bases). Germline V CDR1 and CDR2: MNHNS, SASEGT. V gave up 6 bases and J gave up 1 base, with 17 bases separating them. The CDR3 length is 16 residues.

Details on this clonotype: A much larger clone sits a single nucleotide away, making a read error possible. This chain connects TRBV4-2 to TRBJ2-7; no clear D gene. Germline V gene data show CDR1 as LGHNA and CDR2 as YNFKEQ. The CDR3 loop spans 14 amino acids. CDR3 in amino acids: CASSRTESSCEQYF. Written as DNA, the CDR3 is TGTGCCAGCAGCCGAACGGAGAGCTCCTGCGAGCAGTACTTC.

This clonotype was seen a few times. The V and J genes are TRBV7-2 and TRBJ2-4; D is ambiguous. The V end lost 5 bases, the J end lost 1 base, and 18 bases lay between the germline ends. The length of the CDR3 is 17 residues. From germline, CDR1 is SGHTA and CDR2 FQGNSA. CDR3 nucleotide sequence: TGTGCCAGCAGCCTCCTAGGACCGACCTCGGCCAAAAACATTCAGTACTTC. This translates into CASSLLGPTSAKNIQYF.

The V call is TRBV6-2 or TRBV6-3, the J call TRBJ1-1; 8 bases agree with TRBD1. Germline-derived CDR1 and CDR2 are MNHEY and SVGEGT. The CDR3 loop spans 13 amino acids. J gave up 8 bases and V 6 bases, and 8 bases lay outside the gene matches. The CDR3 DNA is TGTGCCAGCAGCCTAGACAGGGGAGTAGAAGCTTTCTTT. Residues: CASSLDRGVEAFF.

In this sample, this clonotype turned up a few times. The CDR3 coding sequence is TGTGCCACGACGACAGAGGGTACCACCTACGAGCAGTACTTC. Translating it yields CATTTEGTTYEQYF. The gene calls are TRBV2 and TRBJ2-7; D is perhaps TRBD1 or TRBD2 (5 bases each). V lost 10 bases and J 2 bases, leaving 18 bases between the germline ends. The germline CDR1 and CDR2 sequences are SNHLY and FYNNEI. This CDR3 spans 14 amino acids.

The chain has TRBV28 and TRBJ1-6; D remains unclear. The ends were cut back, 3 bases at V and 6 bases at J, with 9 bases in the middle. The CDR3 has 14 residues. Germline lookup yields CDR1 MDHEN and CDR2 SYDVKM. CDR3 in amino acids: CASSFGIPNSPLHF. In nucleotides, the CDR3 is TGTGCCAGCAGTTTCGGGATCCCTAATTCACCCCTCCACTTT.

This clonotype was found a few times. CDR3 in DNA: TGTGCCAGCAGTTTCATCAGGGATGGGTACCAAGAGACCCAGTACTTC. Translation: CASSFIRDGYQETQYF. The chain is built from TRBV27 and TRBJ2-5; weak D call: TRBD1 (5 bases). V lost 3 bases to trimming and J lost 0 bases, with 14 bases between them. Germline-derived CDR1 and CDR2 are MNHEY and SMNVEV (reference sequence). The CDR3 has 16 residues.

The V gene is TRBV11-2, the J gene TRBJ2-5, with D hard to call. The length of the CDR3 is 13 residues. Trimming cost V 7 bases and J 2 bases, with 11 bases left between them. Per germline, CDR1 SGHAT and CDR2 FQNNGV. DNA of the CDR3: TGTGCCAGCACTCCCCGGCTGCAAGAGACCCAGTACTTC. Translation gives CASTPRLQETQYF.

CDR3 coding DNA: TGCAGCGTTACCGGGTTGACGCAGTATTTT. Translating it yields CSVTGLTQYF. V and J are TRBV29-1 and TRBJ2-3; D not resolved. This CDR3 has 10 amino acids. Trimming took off 5 bases at V and 9 bases at J, with 9 bases between the two ends. The V gene's germline CDR1 is SQVTM and CDR2 ANQGSEA.

A note on this clonotype: The junction shows a germline mismatch at one end, possibly a read error. The chain links TRBV7-8 to TRBJ1-1, with 7 bases fitting TRBD1. The germline V gene has CDR1 SGHVS and CDR2 FQNEAQ. This CDR3 spans 17 amino acids. CDR3 nucleotides: TGTCCCAGCAGCTTATCCCCTGAGGGGGCGAAGGGCGCTGAAGCTTTCTTT. Amino acid sequence: CPSSLSPEGAKGAEAFF.

This clonotype was counted many times. The gene calls are TRBV27 and TRBJ2-7; D remains ambiguous. This CDR3 region has 11 residues. Germline CDR1 is MNHEY and CDR2 is SMNVEV (reference sequence). Between the trimmed V and J ends, which lost 4 bases and 3 bases, there was a span of 4 bases. The DNA for the CDR3 is TGTGCCAGCAGTTCCAACTACGAGCAGTACTTC. Translation gives CASSSNYEQYF.

The chain combines TRBV11-2 with TRBJ1-6; no reliable D call. Germline V lookup: CDR1 SGHAT, CDR2 FQNNGV. Trimming left V 5 bases short and J 8 bases short, with 16 bases between. The CDR3 sequence is 15 residues long. CDR3 amino acids: CASSPWDGSDSPLHF. For the CDR3, the DNA is TGTGCCAGCAGCCCCTGGGATGGGAGTGATTCACCCCTCCACTTT.

In this sample, this clonotype turned up a few times. V usage is TRBV20-1 and J usage is TRBJ2-1; the match to TRBD1 covers 7 bases. The CDR3 is 14 amino acids. The V gene's germline CDR1 is DFQATT and CDR2 SNEGSKA (reference sequence). J gave up 4 bases and V 5 bases, and 8 bases lay outside the gene matches. The CDR3 coding sequence is TGCAGTGCTGACGGGACAGAGATGTACAATGAGCAGTTCTTC. It yields the protein CSADGTEMYNEQFF.

To note about this clonotype: A junction end diverges from the germline sequence, so it may reflect a read error. The rearrangement links TRBV20-1 to TRBJ2-5, with 9 bases that match TRBD1. The germline gives CDR1 DFQATT, CDR2 SNEGSKA (reference sequence). The CDR3 contains 18 residues. This CDR3 reads CSARDARRGQGHQETQYF. CDR3 bases: TGCAGTGCCAGAGACGCCCGGCGGGGACAGGGACACCAAGAGACCCAGTACTTC.

Notes on this clonotype: With a much larger clone just one base away, this may be a read error. This chain joins TRBV7-2 and TRBJ2-7; TRBD2 matches 9 bases. CDR1 and CDR2 from the germline V gene are SGHTA and FQGNSA. Trimming took 0 bases from V and 2 from J; bases not matched to a gene: 2. The CDR3 spans 15 residues. The CDR3 loop is CASSLASGGTYEQYF. The DNA of the CDR3 is TGTGCCAGCAGCTTAGCTAGCGGGGGAACCTACGAGCAGTACTTC.

This sequence joins TRBV6-5 and TRBJ2-7; 10 bases map to TRBD1. Germline V gene lookup returns CDR1 MNHEY and CDR2 SVGAGI. V was pared by 5 bases and J by 9 bases, with 4 bases of the junction left unmatched. CDR3 length: 12 residues. CDR3 DNA sequence: TGTGCCAGCAGTGCCTGGGACAGGGGGCAGTACTTC. Amino acids: CASSAWDRGQYF.

This clonotype was recorded at least ten times. The V call is TRBV10-3, the J call TRBJ2-7; D possibly uses TRBD1 or TRBD2 (5 bases each). In germline, CDR1 is ENHRY, CDR2 SYGVKD. The CDR3 is 14 residues long. V shed 11 bases and J shed 0 bases, with 17 bases lying between them. The CDR3 nucleotides are TGTGCCCCCCGGGGCGTGGAGGTCTCCTACGAGCAGTACTTC. Translated: CAPRGVEVSYEQYF.

V gene TRBV7-2 combines with J gene TRBJ2-1, with D perhaps TRBD1 (6 bases). V was trimmed by 1 base and J by 11 bases, leaving 12 bases between them. Germline V lookup: CDR1 SGHTA, CDR2 FQGNSA. CDR3 length: 13 residues. The CDR3 reads CASSLGTGIQQFF. CDR3 DNA: TGTGCCAGCAGCTTAGGAACAGGGATTCAGCAGTTCTTC.